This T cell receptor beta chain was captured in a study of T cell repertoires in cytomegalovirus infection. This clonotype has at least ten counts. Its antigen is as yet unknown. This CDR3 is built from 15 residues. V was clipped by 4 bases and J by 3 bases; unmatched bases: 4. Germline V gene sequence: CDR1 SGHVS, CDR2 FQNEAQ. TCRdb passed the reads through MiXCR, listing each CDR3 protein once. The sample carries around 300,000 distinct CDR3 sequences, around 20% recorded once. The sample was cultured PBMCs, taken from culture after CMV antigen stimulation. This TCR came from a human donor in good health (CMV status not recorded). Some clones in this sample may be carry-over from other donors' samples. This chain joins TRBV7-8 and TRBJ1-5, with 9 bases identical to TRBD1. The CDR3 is CASSSWTGDNQPQHF. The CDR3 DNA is TGTGCCAGCAGCTCCTGGACAGGGGACAATCAGCCCCAGCATTTT. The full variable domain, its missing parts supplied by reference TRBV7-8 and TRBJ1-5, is GAGVSQSPRYKVAKRGQDVALRCDPISGHVSLFWYQQALGQGPEFLTYFQNEAQLDKSGLPSDRFFAERPEGSVSTLKIQRTQQEDSAVYLCASSSWTGDNQPQHFGDGTRLSIL.